This T cell receptor beta chain was observed in a study of blood T cell repertoires in COVID-19. Trimming took off 1 base at V and 4 bases at J, with 11 bases between the two ends. Per germline, CDR1 LGHDT and CDR2 YNNKEL (reference sequence). CDR3 length: 15 residues. Some clones are missing from TCRdb's copy, which holds only in-frame ones; the method was immunoSEQ multiplex PCR. The sample consists of about 240,000 clones, 85% of them appearing once. J is TRBJ1-5 and V is TRBV3-1 (or the pseudogene TRBV3-2); unclear D gene. The sequence was collected from an older woman with active or convalescent COVID-19. The sequenced material came from peripheral blood. CDR3 DNA: TGTGCCAGCAGCCAAGGACGCACAGAAAATCAGCCCCAGCATTTT. This translates into CASSQGRTENQPQHF.